These 14 T cell receptor beta chains share one sample of origin, sequenced in a study of blood T cell repertoires in COVID-19. Clones were sequenced by immunoSEQ multiplex PCR, and TCRdb holds only the in-frame ones, with some missing. The repertoire holds tens of thousands of clones, with about 87% as singletons. The sequenced material came from peripheral blood. These receptor sequences come from a human donor with active COVID-19. The donor label of this sample is uncertain.

This chain links TRBV18 with TRBJ2-7; 12 nucleotides line up with TRBD2. Germline trimming cut 2 bases from V and 4 bases from J; bases unmatched to any gene: 3. The CDR3 consists of 15 residues. Germline V gives CDR1 KGHSH, CDR2 LQKENI. The CDR3 DNA sequence: TGTGCCAGCTCACCAGCTAGCGGGAGGGCTTACGAGCAGTACTTC. Residues: CASSPASGRAYEQYF. The full variable domain, completed using reference TRBV18 and TRBJ2-7, is NAGVMQNPRHLVRRRGQEARLRCSPMKGHSHVYWYRQLPEEGLKFMVYLQKENIIDESGMPKERFSAEFPKEGPSILRIQQVVRGDSAAYFCASSPASGRAYEQYFGPGTRLTVT.

A few counts support this clone. The chain recombines TRBV24-1 with TRBJ2-7; D may be TRBD2 (6 bases). The CDR3 runs to 14 residues. Trimming stripped 3 bases from V and 5 bases from J, with 13 bases between. Germline V CDR1 and CDR2: KGHDR, SFDVKD. CDR3 protein: CATSDAGRRDEQYF. The CDR3, as DNA: TGTGCCACCAGTGATGCGGGGAGACGTGACGAGCAGTACTTC.

The rearrangement uses TRBV10-3 and TRBJ2-1; TRBD1 might be the D (5 bases). The germline CDR1 and CDR2 sequences are ENHRY and SYGVKD. With 2 bases removed from V and 0 bases from J, the gap between germline ends came to 8 bases. This CDR3 spans 15 amino acids. CDR3 sequence (DNA): TGTGCCATCAGTGAGGACAGCAGCTCCTACAATGAGCAGTTCTTC. Residues: CAISEDSSSYNEQFF.

The chain joins TRBV11-2 to TRBJ2-5; 12 bases line up with TRBD2. The CDR3 covers 15 residues. Germline V lookup: CDR1 SGHAT, CDR2 FQNNGV. Unmatched junction bases numbered 5, after V lost 6 bases and J lost 3 bases. The CDR3 region has the DNA TGTGCCAGCAGACCGACTAGCGGGGGAAAAGAGACCCAGTACTTC. It translates to CASRPTSGGKETQYF.

The J gene is TRBJ1-6, the V gene TRBV6-5; D possibly corresponds to TRBD1 (6 bases). Germline V gives CDR1 MNHEY, CDR2 SVGAGI. The V gene lost 4 bases and the J gene lost 8 bases, with 12 bases spanning the gap. This CDR3 region has 14 residues. In DNA form, the CDR3 reads TGTGCCAGCAGTTCCAGGGGTCGGGATTCACCCCTCCACTTT. Protein sequence: CASSSRGRDSPLHF.

The DNA of the CDR3 is TGCGCCAGCAGCAACCGGGACAGGGATCTAGGGCAGTACTTC. Translated: CASSNRDRDLGQYF. This chain uses TRBV5-1 with TRBJ2-7; 9 bases match TRBD1. Looked up from germline, CDR1 is SGHRS and CDR2 is YFSETQ. This CDR3 comprises 14 residues. Trimming took 4 bases from V and 9 from J; bases not matched to a gene: 11.

The J gene is TRBJ2-1, the V gene TRBV29-1; D perhaps matches TRBD2 (5 bases). V was clipped by 7 bases and J by 2 bases, with 15 bases between them. The CDR3 has 14 amino acids. Germline loops: CDR1 SQVTM, CDR2 ANQGSEA. The CDR3 DNA reads as TGCAGCGCCTTACTAGGGTTTCCCTACAATGAGCAGTTCTTC. Protein sequence: CSALLGFPYNEQFF.

V is TRBV28 and J is TRBJ1-1; D may be TRBD1 (6 bases). CDR1 and CDR2 (germline): MDHEN, SYDVKM. Trimming left V 2 bases short and J 4 bases short, with 14 bases between. This CDR3 comprises 15 residues. CDR3 region: CASSLGGRGRTEAFF. As DNA, the CDR3 is TGTGCCAGCAGTTTAGGGGGCAGGGGTCGCACTGAAGCTTTCTTT.

The sample holds one count of this clone. The chain employs TRBV19 and TRBJ2-1; TRBD2 matches 8 bases. V gave up 3 bases and J gave up 3 bases; unmatched junction bases: 7. Per the germline V gene, CDR1 is LNHDA and CDR2 is SQIVND (reference sequence). The length of the CDR3 is 16 residues. CDR3 amino acids: CASSMSGGFYYNEQFF. The CDR3 region has the DNA TGTGCCAGTAGTATGAGCGGGGGATTCTACTACAATGAGCAGTTCTTC.

This chain links TRBV5-6 with TRBJ1-5; 7 nucleotides line up with TRBD1. Germline trimming cut 0 bases from V and 5 bases from J; bases unmatched to any gene: 8. The CDR3 consists of 16 residues. Germline CDR1 and CDR2: SGHDT and YYEEEE. This chain's CDR3 is CASSLDRGSPDQPQHF. CDR3 nucleotide sequence: TGTGCCAGCAGCTTGGACAGGGGCTCCCCAGATCAGCCCCAGCATTTT. The full variable domain, its missing parts supplied by reference TRBV5-6 and TRBJ1-5, is DAGVTQSPTHLIKTRGQQVTLRCSPKSGHDTVSWYQQALGQGPQFIFQYYEEEERQRGNFPDRFSGHQFPNYSSELNVNALLLGDSALYLCASSLDRGSPDQPQHFGDGTRLSIL.

The J gene is TRBJ1-2, the V gene TRBV10-3; D unclear. The CDR3 runs 12 residues. In germline, CDR1 is ENHRY, CDR2 SYGVKD. V lost 8 bases and J 7 bases, leaving 14 bases between the germline ends. In DNA, the CDR3 is TGTGCCATCCCTGACACGCGTGGTGGCTACACCTTC. Translated: CAIPDTRGGYTF.

The chain combines TRBV18 with TRBJ2-1, with D perhaps TRBD1 (5 bases). This CDR3 spans 14 amino acids. The V and J ends lost 3 bases and 4 bases respectively, with 10 bases between them. Germline CDR1 is KGHSH and CDR2 is LQKENI. The CDR3 nucleotides are TGTGCCAGCTCACCTTTCCAGGGATACAATGAGCAGTTCTTC. This translates into CASSPFQGYNEQFF.

The chain couples TRBV19 to TRBJ1-1; the D gene is possibly TRBD1 (5 bases). There are 15 residues in the CDR3. Looked up from germline, CDR1 is LNHDA and CDR2 is SQIVND (reference sequence). V lost 4 bases, J lost 2 bases, and 14 bases lay in between. In nucleotides, the CDR3 is TGTGCCAGTAGTACCGGGGGTCTCCGAAACACTGAAGCTTTCTTT. The encoded protein is CASSTGGLRNTEAFF.

The chain uses TRBV27 and TRBJ2-2; D possibly corresponds to TRBD2 (5 bases). V lost 0 bases, J lost 7 bases, and 12 bases lay in between. The CDR3 is 15 residues long. The germline V gene has CDR1 MNHEY and CDR2 SMNVEV (reference sequence). The CDR3 sequence: CASSLSGGLFGELFF. CDR3 in DNA: TGTGCCAGCAGTTTATCTGGCGGGCTCTTCGGGGAGCTGTTTTTT.